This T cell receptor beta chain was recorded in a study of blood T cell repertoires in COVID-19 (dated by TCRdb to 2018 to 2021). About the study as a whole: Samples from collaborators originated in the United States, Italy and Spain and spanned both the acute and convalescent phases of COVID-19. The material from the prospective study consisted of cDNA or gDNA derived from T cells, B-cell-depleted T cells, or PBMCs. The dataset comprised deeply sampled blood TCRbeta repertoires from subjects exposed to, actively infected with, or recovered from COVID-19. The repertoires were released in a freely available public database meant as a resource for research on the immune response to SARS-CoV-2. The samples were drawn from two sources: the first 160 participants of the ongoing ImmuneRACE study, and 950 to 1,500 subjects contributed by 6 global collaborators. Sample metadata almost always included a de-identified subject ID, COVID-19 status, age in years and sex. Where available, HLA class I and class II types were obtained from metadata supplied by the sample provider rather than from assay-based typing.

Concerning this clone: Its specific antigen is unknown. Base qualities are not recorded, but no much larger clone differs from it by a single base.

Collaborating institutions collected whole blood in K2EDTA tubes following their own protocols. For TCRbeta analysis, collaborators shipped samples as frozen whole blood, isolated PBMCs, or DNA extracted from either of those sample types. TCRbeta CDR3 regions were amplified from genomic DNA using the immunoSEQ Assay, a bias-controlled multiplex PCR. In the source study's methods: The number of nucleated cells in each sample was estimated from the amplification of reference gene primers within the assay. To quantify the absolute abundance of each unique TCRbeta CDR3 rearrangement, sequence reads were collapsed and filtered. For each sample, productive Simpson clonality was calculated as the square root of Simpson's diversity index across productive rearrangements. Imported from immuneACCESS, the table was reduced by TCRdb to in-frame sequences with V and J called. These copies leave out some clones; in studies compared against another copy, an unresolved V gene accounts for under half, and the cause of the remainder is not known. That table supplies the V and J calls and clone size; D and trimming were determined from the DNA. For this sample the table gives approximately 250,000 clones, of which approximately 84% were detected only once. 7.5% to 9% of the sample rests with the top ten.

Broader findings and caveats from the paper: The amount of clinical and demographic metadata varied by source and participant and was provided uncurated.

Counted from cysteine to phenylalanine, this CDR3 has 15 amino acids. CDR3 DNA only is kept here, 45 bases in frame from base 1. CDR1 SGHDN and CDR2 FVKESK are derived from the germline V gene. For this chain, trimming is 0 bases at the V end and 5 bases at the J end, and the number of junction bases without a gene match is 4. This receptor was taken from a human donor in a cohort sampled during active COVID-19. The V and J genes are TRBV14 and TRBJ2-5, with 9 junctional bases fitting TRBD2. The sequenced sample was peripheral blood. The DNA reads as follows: TGTGCCAGCAGCCAAGATCTAGCGGGACTGGAGACCCAGTACTTC. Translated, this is CASSQDLAGLETQYF.